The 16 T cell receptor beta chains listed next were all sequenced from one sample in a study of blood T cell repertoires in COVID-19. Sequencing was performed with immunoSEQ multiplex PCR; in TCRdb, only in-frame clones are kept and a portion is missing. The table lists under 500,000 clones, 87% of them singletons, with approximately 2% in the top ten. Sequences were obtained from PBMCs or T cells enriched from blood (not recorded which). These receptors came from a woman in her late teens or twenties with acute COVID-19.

The CDR3 loop is CASSQAGMGTEAFF. Written as DNA, the CDR3 is TGTGCCAGCAGCCAAGCGGGAATGGGCACTGAAGCTTTCTTT. The chain is built from TRBV3-1 (or the pseudogene TRBV3-2) and TRBJ1-1; D gene ambiguous. Germline V gene sequence: CDR1 LGHDT, CDR2 YNNKEL (reference sequence). This CDR3 comprises 14 residues. The V end lost 1 base, the J end lost 4 bases, and 10 bases lay between the germline ends.

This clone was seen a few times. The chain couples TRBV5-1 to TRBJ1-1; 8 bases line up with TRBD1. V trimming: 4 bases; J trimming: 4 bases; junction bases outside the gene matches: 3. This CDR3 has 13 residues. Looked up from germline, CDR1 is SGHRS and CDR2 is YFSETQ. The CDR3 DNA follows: TGCGCCAGCAGCCAGGGGGCGGGCACTGAAGCTTTCTTT. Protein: CASSQGAGTEAFF.

The CDR3 loop reads CSGRRREEANEQFF. CDR3 in DNA: TGCAGCGGGAGGAGGAGGGAGGAGGCAAATGAGCAGTTCTTC. This sequence joins TRBV29-1 and TRBJ2-1; a possible D gene is TRBD2 (6 bases). The CDR3 length is 14 residues. V was shortened by 7 bases and J by 7 bases, with 20 bases between the two germline ends. Germline-derived CDR1 and CDR2 are SQVTM and ANQGSEA.

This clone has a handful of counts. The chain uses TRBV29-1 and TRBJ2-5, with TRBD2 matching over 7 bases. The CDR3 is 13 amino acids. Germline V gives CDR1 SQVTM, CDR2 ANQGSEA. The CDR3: CSVGTMGSGTQYF. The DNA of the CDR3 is TGCAGTGTCGGGACTATGGGGTCGGGGACCCAGTACTTC.

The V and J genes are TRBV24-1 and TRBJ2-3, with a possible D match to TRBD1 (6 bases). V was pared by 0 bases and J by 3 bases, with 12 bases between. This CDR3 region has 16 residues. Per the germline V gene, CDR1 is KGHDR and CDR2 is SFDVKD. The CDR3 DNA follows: TGTGCCACCAGTGATTTGCAGGGGACAAGGACAGATACGCAGTATTTT. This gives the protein CATSDLQGTRTDTQYF.

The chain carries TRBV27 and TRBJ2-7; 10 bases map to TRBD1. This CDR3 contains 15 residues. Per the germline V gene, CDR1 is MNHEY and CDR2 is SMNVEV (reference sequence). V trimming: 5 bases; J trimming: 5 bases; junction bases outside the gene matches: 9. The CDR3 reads CASSPRTGGRNEQYF. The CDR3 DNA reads TGTGCCAGCAGTCCAAGGACAGGGGGTAGGAACGAGCAGTACTTC.

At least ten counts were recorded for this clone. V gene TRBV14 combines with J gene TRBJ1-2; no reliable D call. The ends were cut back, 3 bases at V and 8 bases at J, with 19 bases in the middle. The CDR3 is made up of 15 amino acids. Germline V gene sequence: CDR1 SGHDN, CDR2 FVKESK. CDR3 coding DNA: TGTGCCAGCAGCCACCGACTGACCCGGCCGGGGGGCTACACCTTC. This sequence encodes CASSHRLTRPGGYTF.

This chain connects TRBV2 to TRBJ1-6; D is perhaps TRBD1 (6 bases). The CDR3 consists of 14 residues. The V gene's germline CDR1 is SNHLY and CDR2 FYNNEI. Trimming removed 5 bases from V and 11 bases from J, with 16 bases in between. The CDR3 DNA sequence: TGTGCCAGCAGTCTAGGGGGACAAAGAACACCCCTCCACTTT. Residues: CASSLGGQRTPLHF.

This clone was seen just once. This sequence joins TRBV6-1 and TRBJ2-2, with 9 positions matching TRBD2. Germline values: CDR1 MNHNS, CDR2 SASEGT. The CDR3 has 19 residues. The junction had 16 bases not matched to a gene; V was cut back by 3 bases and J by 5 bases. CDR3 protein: CASSDLVGGRADFTGELFF. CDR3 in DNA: TGTGCCAGCAGTGATTTAGTTGGCGGGAGGGCCGATTTTACCGGGGAGCTGTTTTTT.

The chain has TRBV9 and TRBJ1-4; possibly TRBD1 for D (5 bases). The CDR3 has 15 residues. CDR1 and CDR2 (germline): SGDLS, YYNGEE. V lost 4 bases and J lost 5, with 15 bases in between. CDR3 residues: CASSSEGRKNEKLFF. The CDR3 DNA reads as TGTGCCAGCAGCTCGGAGGGGCGAAAGAATGAAAAACTGTTTTTT.

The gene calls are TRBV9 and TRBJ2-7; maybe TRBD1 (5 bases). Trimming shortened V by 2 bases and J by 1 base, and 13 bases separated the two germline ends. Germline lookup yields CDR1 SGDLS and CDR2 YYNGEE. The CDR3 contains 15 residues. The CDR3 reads CASSVSTVPSYEQYF. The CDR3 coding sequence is TGTGCCAGCAGCGTGTCGACAGTACCATCCTACGAGCAGTACTTC. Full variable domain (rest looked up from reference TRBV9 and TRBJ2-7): DSGVTQTPKHLITATGQRVTLRCSPRSGDLSVYWYQQSLDQGLQFLIQYYNGEERAKGNILERFSAQQFPDLHSELNLSSLELGDSALYFCASSVSTVPSYEQYFGPGTRLTVT.

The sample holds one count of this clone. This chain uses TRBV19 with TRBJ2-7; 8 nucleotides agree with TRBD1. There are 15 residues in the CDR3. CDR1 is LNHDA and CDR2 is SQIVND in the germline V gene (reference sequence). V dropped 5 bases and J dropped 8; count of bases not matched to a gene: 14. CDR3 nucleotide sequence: TGTGCCAGTAGTCCCGGGACAGGTGGGAAGGGGCAGCAGTACTTC. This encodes CASSPGTGGKGQQYF. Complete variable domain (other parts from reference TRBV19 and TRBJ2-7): DGGITQSPKYLFRKEGQNVTLSCEQNLNHDAMYWYRQDPGQGLRLIYYSQIVNDFQKGDIAEGYSVSREKKESFPLTVTSAQKNPTAFYLCASSPGTGGKGQQYFGPGTRLTVT.

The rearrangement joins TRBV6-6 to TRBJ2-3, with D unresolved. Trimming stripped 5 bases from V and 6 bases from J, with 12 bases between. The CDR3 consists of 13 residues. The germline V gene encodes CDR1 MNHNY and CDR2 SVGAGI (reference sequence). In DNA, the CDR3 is TGTGCCAGCAGTCGACTTGCGAGGGATACGCAGTATTTT. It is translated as CASSRLARDTQYF.

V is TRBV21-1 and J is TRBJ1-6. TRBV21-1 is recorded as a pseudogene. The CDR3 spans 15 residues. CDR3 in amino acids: CASSKETAGGSPLHF. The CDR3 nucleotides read TGTGCCAGCAGCAAAGAAACTGCGGGGGGATCACCCCTCCACTTT.

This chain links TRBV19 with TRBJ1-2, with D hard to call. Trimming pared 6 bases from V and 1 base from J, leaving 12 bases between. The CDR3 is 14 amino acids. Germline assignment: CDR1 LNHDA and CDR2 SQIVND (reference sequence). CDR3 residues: CASRINMVNYGYTF. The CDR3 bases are TGTGCCAGTAGGATCAACATGGTTAACTATGGCTACACCTTC.

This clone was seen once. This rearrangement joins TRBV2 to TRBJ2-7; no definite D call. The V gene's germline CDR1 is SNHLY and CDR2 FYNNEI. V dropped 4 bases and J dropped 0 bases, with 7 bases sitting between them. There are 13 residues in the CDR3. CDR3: CASSAATSYEQYF. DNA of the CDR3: TGTGCCAGCAGTGCCGCTACCTCCTACGAGCAGTACTTC.